This T cell receptor (beta chain) was identified in a study of blood T cell repertoires in COVID-19. Germline CDR1 and CDR2: LGHNT and FRNRAP. Trimming took off 5 bases at V and 4 bases at J, with 11 bases between the two ends. This CDR3 is 13 amino acids long. Some clones are missing from TCRdb's copy, which holds only in-frame ones; the method was immunoSEQ multiplex PCR. The sample lists approximately 150,000 clones, around 80% occurring once. The J gene is TRBJ1-2, the V gene TRBV12-5; maybe TRBD1 (6 bases). Sequencing used peripheral blood. This clonotype was sampled from a human donor with acute or convalescent COVID-19. The donor label of this sample is uncertain. CDR3 in amino acids: CASGVDSFYGYTF. The CDR3, as DNA: TGTGCTAGTGGTGTGGACAGCTTCTATGGCTACACCTTC.